The T cell receptor beta chain under discussion was sequenced for a study of graft-versus-host responses after intestinal transplantation. At the level of the study: Recipients got multivisceral, liver-intestinal, or isolated intestinal transplants. Tacrolimus plus steroids were given to all recipients for about 3 years, preceded by anti-thymocyte globulin induction.

For this clone: Its antigen is not known.

Profiling relied on immunoSEQ multiplex PCR, and the TCRdb table lists in-frame clones only, not all of them. Among around 30,000 clones listed, 70% to 90% were seen once. Trimming cost V 5 bases and J 3 bases; bases outside gene matches: 6. The CDR3 totals 14 residues. Germline lookup yields CDR1 MRHNA and CDR2 SNTAGT. Overall study findings and caveats: Circulating GvH clones peaking coincided with falling HvG clones soon after transplant. There were GvH clones found in recipient marrow, and some of them appeared first in ileum or blood.

V gene TRBV6-4 combines with J gene TRBJ1-1; 7 nucleotides line up with TRBD1. The sample here was PBMCs, taken 28 days after intestinal transplant. The TCR was taken from a human patient who received an intestinal transplant, so some T cells may come from the graft donor. The CDR3 loop reads CASSKDQGDTEAFF. In DNA form, the CDR3 reads TGTGCCAGCAGTAAGGATCAGGGGGACACTGAAGCTTTCTTT.